This T cell receptor beta chain was observed in a study of cytomegalovirus exposure and HLA in healthy donors. Background on the study: Inside one of the first data releases sat around 80 million unique TCRs taken from HLA-typed donors.

PCR involved 60 Vbeta and 13 Jbeta primers. Only in-frame clones appear in the TCRdb table, and some are missing; sequencing was by immunoSEQ multiplex PCR. The sample has approximately 200,000 clones, roughly 80% seen once. The germline V and J ends were trimmed by 0 bases and 2 bases, with 10 bases remaining between them. The CDR3 spans 15 residues. Germline CDR1 reads SGHRS; CDR2 reads YFSETQ. With respect to this clone: Antigen: not known.

Study-wide findings and caveats: It was shown in a later analysis that HLA-associated TCR beta chains were more clonally expanded than other, equally common chains. The only immune exposure information that was available was CMV serostatus. The authors considered a cluster of highly shared sequence variants likely to be a sequencing artifact.

This TCR derives from a girl under 10 years old in good health and CMV-seronegative. Sequencing used PBMCs. The rearrangement uses TRBV5-1 and TRBJ2-3; D gene uncertain. The CDR3 spells CASSLGAGTTDTQYF. Written as DNA, the CDR3 is TGCGCCAGCAGCTTGGGAGCCGGTACCACAGATACGCAGTATTTT.